These T cell receptor beta chains were read from a single sample in a study of regulatory T cells in long-lasting Graves disease. TCRdb re-called the multiplex PCR reads through MiXCR, storing one row per CDR3 protein. The table records roughly 400,000 distinct CDR3 sequences, less than 25% of them present only once. The input for sequencing was peripheral blood mononuclear cells (PBMCs), taken when the disease was refractory, from a patient treated with antithyroid drugs. The receptor source for this set is a female donor with Graves disease. CDR3s include the opening cysteine and the closing phenylalanine or tryptophan. The D gene is left open where the match is weak. Clone size, where shown, is once, few, many, or a class for clones that have expanded.

j_call,clone_size,v_call,d_call,cdr3_aa,cdr3_nt
TRBJ1-1,many,TRBV2,.,CASSPEGNTEAFF,TGTGCCAGCAGCCCCGAGGGAAACACTGAAGCTTTCTTT
TRBJ1-1,.,TRBV5-1,.,CASKKGLNTEAFF,TGCGCCAGCAAAAAGGGTCTGAACACTGAAGCTTTCTTT
TRBJ2-7,.,TRBV13,TRBD2,CASSHQTSGRIEQYF,TGTGCCAGCAGCCATCAGACTAGCGGGAGAATCGAGCAGTACTTC
TRBJ1-3,many,TRBV20-1,.,CSASSVSSGNTIYF,TGCAGTGCTTCTAGTGTGAGCTCTGGAAACACCATATATTTT
TRBJ2-3,.,TRBV12-3/TRBV12-4,TRBD2,CASSLAATTDTQYF,TGTGCCAGCAGTCTAGCGGCAACCACAGATACGCAGTATTTT
TRBJ2-7,many,TRBV6-2/TRBV6-3,.,CASSYPISGREQYF,TGTGCCAGCAGTTACCCCATCTCTGGTCGCGAGCAGTACTTC
TRBJ2-7,many,TRBV2,TRBD1,CASSRGQVYYEQYF,TGTGCCAGCAGCCGGGGACAGGTTTATTACGAGCAGTACTTC
TRBJ2-5,.,TRBV4-1,.,CASSRRDTDGTQYF,TGTGCCAGCAGCCGCCGAGACACGGACGGGACCCAGTACTTC
TRBJ1-1,.,TRBV6-5,.,CASSYSSRDYTEAFF,TGTGCCAGCAGTTACTCGAGCAGAGATTACACTGAAGCTTTCTTT
TRBJ1-4,many,TRBV7-2,.,CASSPTGVGEKLFF,TGTGCCAGCAGCCCGACGGGGGTGGGTGAAAAACTGTTTTTT
TRBJ1-1,many,TRBV6-1,.,CASGITEAFF,TGTGCCAGCGGTATCACTGAAGCTTTCTTT
TRBJ1-2,many,TRBV28,.,CASTTSGRAYGYTF,TGTGCCAGCACTACGTCGGGGAGGGCCTATGGCTACACCTTC
TRBJ1-5,.,TRBV19,.,CASGIVNSNQPQHF,TGTGCCAGTGGTATCGTTAATAGCAATCAGCCCCAGCATTTT
TRBJ2-7,.,TRBV20-1,TRBD2,CSARDPGLAGEYF,TGCAGTGCTAGAGATCCCGGACTAGCGGGAGAGTACTTC
TRBJ1-6,many,TRBV6-1,TRBD1,CASSMTGPTYNSPLHF,TGTGCCAGCAGCATGACAGGGCCGACCTATAATTCACCCCTCCACTTT
TRBJ2-4,few,TRBV6-5,.,CASSYSGHNKNIQYF,TGTGCCAGCAGTTACTCGGGACACAACAAAAACATTCAGTACTTC
TRBJ2-7,many,TRBV11-2,.,CASSSRDLGHYEQYF,TGTGCCAGCAGCTCTCGGGACTTGGGACATTACGAGCAGTACTTC
TRBJ2-4,many,TRBV2,.,CASSDAGASVLAKNIQYF,TGTGCCAGCTCCGACGCGGGGGCTTCGGTCCTAGCCAAAAACATTCAGTACTTC
TRBJ2-7,.,TRBV18,.,CASSPPVGAYEQYF,TGTGCCAGCTCACCACCGGTGGGGGCCTACGAGCAGTACTTC
TRBJ2-7,few,TRBV20-1,.,CSATGRDDSYEQYF,TGCAGTGCTACTGGTCGGGACGACTCCTACGAGCAGTACTTC
TRBJ1-1,few,TRBV25-1,.,CASSDPATTDEAFF,TGTGCCAGCAGTGACCCGGCCACAACCGATGAAGCTTTCTTT
TRBJ2-2,.,TRBV11-2,.,CASSLVYSGELFF,TGTGCCAGCAGCTTAGTATATTCCGGGGAGCTGTTTTTT
TRBJ2-5,many,TRBV7-6,.,CASSPRYLVVGEETQYF,TGTGCCAGCAGCCCGCGTTACCTGGTGGTCGGGGAGGAGACCCAGTACTTC
TRBJ1-5,many,TRBV12-3/TRBV12-4,.,CASSLELHQPQHF,TGTGCCAGCAGTTTGGAGTTGCATCAGCCCCAGCATTTT
TRBJ1-2,few,TRBV6-1,TRBD1,CASTPGQGLGGYTF,TGTGCCAGCACGCCGGGACAGGGCTTGGGAGGCTACACCTTC
TRBJ2-5,many,TRBV11-2,.,CASSLVGSGVQTQYF,TGTGCCAGCAGCTTAGTTGGTTCAGGTGTGCAGACCCAGTACTTC
TRBJ2-2,.,TRBV10-1,.,CASSASANTGELFF,TGCGCCAGCAGTGCTTCAGCTAACACCGGGGAGCTGTTTTTT
TRBJ2-3,.,TRBV12-3/TRBV12-4,.,CASSFFLLGDTDTQYF,TGTGCCAGCAGTTTTTTTCTGCTAGGGGACACAGATACGCAGTATTTT
TRBJ1-4,.,TRBV7-9,.,CASSPLAGAINEKLFF,TGTGCCAGCAGCCCCCTCGCCGGGGCGATTAATGAAAAACTGTTTTTT
TRBJ1-4,many,TRBV20-1,TRBD1,CSARPRGLREKLFF,TGCAGTGCTCGCCCCAGGGGGCTTAGGGAAAAACTGTTTTTT
TRBJ1-1,.,TRBV28,.,CASSFSDRRNTEAFF,TGTGCCAGCAGTTTCTCCGACAGGAGGAACACTGAAGCTTTCTTT
TRBJ2-3,.,TRBV6-1,TRBD1,CASSKATGQPSTDTQYF,TGTGCCAGCAGCAAAGCTACGGGACAGCCGAGCACAGATACGCAGTATTTT
TRBJ2-5,many,TRBV12-3/TRBV12-4,TRBD1,CASSLGTGRAQETQYF,TGTGCCAGCAGTCTCGGGACAGGGAGGGCCCAAGAGACCCAGTACTTC
TRBJ1-5,.,TRBV19,TRBD1,CASIGTANSNQPQHF,TGTGCCAGTATCGGGACAGCCAATAGCAATCAGCCCCAGCATTTT
TRBJ2-5,few,TRBV20-1,.,CSARDPGLETQYF,TGCAGTGCGCGGGACCCCGGTTTAGAGACCCAGTACTTC
TRBJ2-7,few,TRBV28,TRBD2,CASSLLTSGSYEQYF,TGTGCCAGCAGTTTATTAACTAGCGGGAGCTACGAGCAGTACTTC
TRBJ2-2,.,TRBV10-3,.,CAISMNTGELFF,TGTGCCATCAGCATGAACACCGGGGAGCTGTTTTTT
TRBJ2-7,.,TRBV10-3,TRBD2,CAISESSGLAAYEQYF,TGTGCCATCAGTGAGTCGTCAGGACTAGCGGCTTACGAGCAGTACTTC
TRBJ1-1,many,TRBV12-3/TRBV12-4,TRBD1,CASSLPGTGNTEAFF,TGTGCCAGCAGTTTACCCGGGACAGGGAACACTGAAGCTTTCTTT
TRBJ2-2,many,TRBV12-5,.,CASGLVYRIDTGELFF,TGTGCTAGTGGTTTGGTATATAGGATTGATACCGGGGAGCTGTTTTTT
TRBJ2-3,.,TRBV6-4,.,CASSAAAGGGTDTQYF,TGTGCCAGCAGTGCCGCGGCGGGCGGGGGCACAGATACGCAGTATTTT
TRBJ2-7,many,TRBV4-2,.,CASSQDDSYEQYF,TGTGCCAGCAGCCAAGACGACTCCTACGAGCAGTACTTC